Shown below are 23 T cell receptor beta chains from a single sample sequenced in a study of T cells in Graves' hyperthyroidism and ophthalmopathy. Researchers took RNA transcripts and amplified the TCR beta CDR3 regions from them. The HTBI set primed first-round TCR CDR3 RT-PCR. TCRdb reprocessed the multiplex PCR reads via MiXCR and lists one record per CDR3 protein. The table has 250,000 to 350,000 distinct CDR3 sequences, around 16% seen once; the top ten hold approximately 31%. The sample was blood. Every receptor here comes from a young man with Graves' hyperthyroidism.

This clonotype was counted between two and nine times. The gene calls are TRBV18 and TRBJ2-3; D may be TRBD2 (6 bases). The germline gives CDR1 KGHSH, CDR2 LQKENI. Between the trimmed V and J ends, which lost 1 base and 0 bases, there was a span of 17 bases. The length of the CDR3 is 18 residues. CDR3 residues: CASSPRVVRSGSTDTQYF. Written as DNA, the CDR3 is TGTGCCAGCTCACCACGAGTAGTAAGAAGCGGGAGCACAGATACGCAGTATTTT.

This clonotype showed up many times. The chain has TRBV7-9 and TRBJ2-3; TRBD2 matches 8 bases. This CDR3 has 12 residues. Germline CDR1 and CDR2: SEHNR and FQNEAQ (reference sequence). The junction had 6 bases not matched to a gene; V was cut back by 5 bases and J by 11 bases. The DNA of the CDR3 is TGTGCCAGCAGCACTAGCGGAGTGGTGCAGTATTTT. Its protein is CASSTSGVVQYF.

This clonotype was seen many times. The CDR3 is CASSFRTGSGPAADTQYF. CDR3 in DNA: TGTGCCAGCAGTTTCCGCACGGGTAGCGGGCCCGCAGCAGATACGCAGTATTTT. The rearrangement joins TRBV28 to TRBJ2-3; 7 nucleotides match TRBD2. This CDR3 comprises 18 residues. Trimming removed 3 bases from V and 4 bases from J; junction bases left unmatched: 16. The germline V gene encodes CDR1 MDHEN and CDR2 SYDVKM.

This clonotype was counted between two and nine times. The genes are TRBV7-2 and TRBJ1-4, with TRBD1 identical over 7 bases. The germline V gene encodes CDR1 SGHTA and CDR2 FQGNSA. The ends lost 4 bases at V and 0 bases at J; junction bases unmatched: 11. The CDR3 spans 18 residues. CDR3 DNA: TGTGCCAGCAGCTGGGGGACAGACTTTCTTGCAACTAATGAAAAACTGTTTTTT. As protein: CASSWGTDFLATNEKLFF.

The V gene is TRBV29-1, the J gene TRBJ2-7; 8 bases are shared with TRBD2. Losses at the gene ends were 3 bases for V and 2 bases for J; bases not matched to a gene: 9. CDR3 length: 15 residues. CDR1 and CDR2 (germline): SQVTM, ANQGSEA. The CDR3 DNA reads as TGCAGCGTTGAGTTTTCGCTAGCGGGTCCCTACGAGCAGTACTTC. Its protein product is CSVEFSLAGPYEQYF.

The chain is built from TRBV20-1 and TRBJ2-7; D may be TRBD1 or TRBD2 (7 bases each). V was clipped by 3 bases and J by 5 bases, with 23 bases between them. The germline V gene encodes CDR1 DFQATT and CDR2 SNEGSKA (reference sequence). The CDR3 extends over 16 amino acids. DNA for the CDR3: TGCAGTGCTAGTGGGGCAGGGGGGGGCCCTGGGGACGAGCAGTACTTC. This translates into CSASGAGGGPGDEQYF.

This clonotype was detected ten times or more. This chain connects TRBV28 to TRBJ1-1; no clear D. This CDR3 has 15 residues. The V gene lost 6 bases and the J gene lost 3 bases, with 17 bases spanning the gap. The germline CDR1 and CDR2 sequences are MDHEN and SYDVKM. The CDR3 DNA is TGTGCCAGCAGCCATTATAGTATTTTCGACACTGAAGCTTTCTTT. It codes for CASSHYSIFDTEAFF.

This clonotype was picked up many times. The gene calls are TRBV12-5 and TRBJ2-1; D is unclear. Deletions cut 6 bases from V and 0 bases from J, with 9 bases between. Per the germline V gene, CDR1 is LGHNT and CDR2 is FRNRAP. The CDR3 loop spans 14 amino acids. The CDR3 is CASGNSGSYNEQFF. The CDR3 nucleotides read TGTGCTAGTGGGAACTCGGGCTCCTACAATGAGCAGTTCTTC.

The CDR3 DNA is TGTGCCTGGGGGACAGGGGGCGGTTTGGGAAAACTGTTTTTT. This sequence encodes CAWGTGGGLGKLFF. The rearrangement uses TRBV30 and TRBJ1-4, with 12 bases identical to TRBD1. J lost 10 bases, V lost 5 bases, and 8 bases had no gene match. This CDR3 contains 14 residues. Germline V gives CDR1 GTSNPN, CDR2 SVGIG (reference sequence).

This clonotype was detected only a few times. The chain recombines TRBV4-1 with TRBJ2-1, with D perhaps TRBD2 (7 bases). Germline assignment: CDR1 MGHRA and CDR2 YSYEKL. V was clipped by 2 bases and J by 7 bases, with 12 bases between them. CDR3 length equals 14 residues. CDR3 in amino acids: CASSQPRGGNEQFF. The CDR3 DNA is TGCGCCAGCAGCCAACCGAGGGGGGGGAATGAGCAGTTCTTC.

J is TRBJ2-1 and V is TRBV19, with TRBD1 matching 8 bases. V shed 3 bases, J shed 13 bases, and the junction held 11 bases outside the gene matches. The CDR3 covers 14 residues. The germline V gene has CDR1 LNHDA and CDR2 SQIVND (reference sequence). The CDR3 DNA is TGTGCCAGTAGTATTCCATCAGGGGGCAGGACCCAGTTCTTC. It codes for CASSIPSGGRTQFF.

The CDR3 loop reads CASSSGSGNYYYNEQFF. Here the CDR3 DNA reads TGTGCCAGCAGCTCGGGTTCGGGCAACTACTACTACAATGAGCAGTTCTTC. This rearrangement joins TRBV7-9 to TRBJ2-1; D unclear. Trimming took off 4 bases at V and 3 bases at J, with 19 bases between the two ends. From germline, CDR1 is SEHNR and CDR2 FQNEAQ (reference sequence). This CDR3 is 17 amino acids long.

This sequence joins TRBV7-2 and TRBJ2-1; possibly TRBD1 for D (6 bases). The CDR3 is made up of 14 amino acids. The ends were cut back, 4 bases at V and 4 bases at J, with 11 bases in the middle. Germline V gene sequence: CDR1 SGHTA, CDR2 FQGNSA. The CDR3: CASSSQGSYNEQFF. The DNA for the CDR3 is TGTGCCAGCAGCTCACAGGGCTCATACAATGAGCAGTTCTTC.

This clonotype was seen at least ten times. The chain links TRBV3-1 to TRBJ2-1; D might be TRBD1 (6 bases). Trimming took 8 bases from V and 0 from J, leaving 11 bases between them. This CDR3 contains 14 residues. CDR1 and CDR2 from the germline V gene are LGHDT and YNNKEL (reference sequence). This chain's CDR3 is CASEGQSSYNEQFF. In DNA form, the CDR3 reads TGTGCCAGCGAAGGACAGAGCTCCTACAATGAGCAGTTCTTC.

V usage is TRBV7-9 and J usage is TRBJ2-3; D is ambiguous. The CDR3 spans 14 residues. The germline V gene has CDR1 SEHNR and CDR2 FQNEAQ (reference sequence). Deletions cut 2 bases from V and 4 bases from J, with 10 bases between. CDR3 sequence: CASSLIGFADTQYF. The CDR3, as DNA: TGTGCCAGCAGCTTAATTGGTTTCGCAGATACGCAGTATTTT.

This chain uses TRBV12-3 or TRBV12-4 with TRBJ1-5; 7 bases fit TRBD1. The CDR3 totals 14 residues. V lost 1 base to trimming and J lost 7 bases; unmatched junction nucleotides: 4. The CDR3 bases are TGTGCCAGCAGTTTAGTACCAGGGGGACAGCCCCAGCATTTT. Its protein is CASSLVPGGQPQHF.

This clonotype was observed many times. The chain joins TRBV30 to TRBJ1-1; D is uncertain. V lost 0 bases, J lost 0 bases, and 11 bases lay in between. CDR1 is GTSNPN, CDR2 SVGIG, per germline (reference sequence). This CDR3 is built from 15 residues. The CDR3 protein is CAWSVHRSVNTEAFF. Here the CDR3 DNA reads TGTGCCTGGAGTGTACATAGGTCGGTGAACACTGAAGCTTTCTTT.

This clonotype occurred many times. The chain links TRBV5-1 to TRBJ1-1; D gene ambiguous. The germline V and J ends were trimmed by 0 bases and 0 bases, with 9 bases remaining between them. The CDR3 is made up of 15 amino acids. Germline V gives CDR1 SGHRS, CDR2 YFSETQ. The CDR3 sequence: CASSLDINMNTEAFF. For the CDR3, the DNA is TGCGCCAGCAGCTTGGATATAAACATGAACACTGAAGCTTTCTTT.

This clonotype has ten or more counts. The junction shows a germline mismatch at one end, possibly a read error. The chain uses TRBV7-7 and TRBJ1-5, with TRBD1 as a possible D gene (6 bases). This CDR3 is built from 20 residues. The germline V gene has CDR1 SSHAT and CDR2 FNYEAQ (reference sequence). The CDR3 bases are TGTGCTAGCAGCCCGAGGGTGGGGGGCACCCCTCCCTTGAGCAATCAGCCCCAGCATTTT. Residues: CASSPRVGGTPPLSNQPQHF.

The chain is built from TRBV9 and TRBJ2-1; 11 bases map to TRBD2. The CDR3 is made up of 15 amino acids. The J segment lost 9 bases and the V segment lost 4 bases, leaving 9 bases of the junction unmatched. Per the germline V gene, CDR1 is SGDLS and CDR2 is YYNGEE. The CDR3 region is CASSPAGLAGGEQFF. In DNA form, the CDR3 reads TGTGCCAGCAGCCCCGCCGGACTAGCGGGTGGTGAGCAGTTCTTC.

This clonotype was recorded many times. The gene calls are TRBV7-9 and TRBJ1-2; 9 nucleotides agree with TRBD1. Germline V CDR1 and CDR2: SEHNR, FQNEAQ (reference sequence). This CDR3 comprises 16 residues. After removal of 0 bases from V and 7 bases from J, the junction contained 9 bases not matched to a gene. CDR3 protein: CASSLASGTGRSGYTF. The CDR3 region has the DNA TGTGCCAGCAGCTTAGCCTCCGGGACAGGGCGTTCTGGCTACACCTTC.

About this clonotype itself: A much larger clone lies one base from this, so it may be a read error. The chain recombines TRBV7-3 with TRBJ2-7, with D maybe TRBD1 (5 bases). Germline CDR1 SGHTA, CDR2 FQGTGA. Trimming removed 2 bases from V and 7 bases from J, with 18 bases in between. This CDR3 region has 15 residues. The CDR3 here is CASSLFKVGDGEQYF. CDR3 DNA: TGTGCCAGCAGCTTATTCAAGGTAGGGGATGGGGAGCAGTACTTC. Variable domain in full (rest from reference TRBV7-3 and TRBJ2-7): GAGVSQTPSNKVTEKGKYVELRCDPISGHTALYWYRQSLGQGPEFLIYFQGTGAADDSGLPNDRFFAVRPEGSVSTLKIQRTERGDSAVYLCASSLFKVGDGEQYFGPGTRLTVT.

The chain employs TRBV6-1 and TRBJ1-6; D is perhaps TRBD1 (5 bases). V was pared by 2 bases and J by 5 bases, with 16 bases between. CDR3 length: 17 residues. The germline CDR1 and CDR2 sequences are MNHNS and SASEGT. The CDR3 here is CASSERPRDGDNSPLHF. CDR3 nucleotide sequence: TGTGCCAGCAGTGAACGGCCCCGGGACGGCGATAATTCACCCCTCCACTTT.